This T cell receptor (beta chain) was recovered during a study of OX40 agonist ivuxolimab in advanced cancers. Turning to the study itself: Having had anti-PD-1, anti-PD-L1 or anti-CTLA-4 therapy before was allowed, and 40% to 45% had some.

Data came from immunoSEQ multiplex PCR; TCRdb stores just in-frame clones and leaves some out. The table has fewer than 75,000 clones, around 87% seen once. This clonotype was obtained from an adult with an advanced solid tumor such as melanoma, head and neck, liver or kidney cancer. The starting material was CD4+ or CD8+ T cells sorted from blood, obtained in a trial of the OX40 agonist ivuxolimab.

This chain's CDR3 is CASSQGRDRNQPQHF. The CDR3 bases are TGCGCCAGCAGCCAAGGTCGGGACAGAAATCAGCCCCAGCATTTT. The chain couples TRBV4-1 to TRBJ1-5; TRBD1 matches at 7 bases. Germline V gene data show CDR1 as MGHRA and CDR2 as YSYEKL. Trimming removed 1 base from V and 4 bases from J; junction bases left unmatched: 4. The CDR3 runs 15 residues.